Listed below are T cell receptor beta chains from one sample, sequenced in a study of cytomegalovirus exposure and HLA in healthy donors. Clones were sequenced by immunoSEQ multiplex PCR, and TCRdb holds only the in-frame ones, with some missing. The profile shows 60,000 to 75,000 clones, around 76% of them singletons. The specimen was PBMCs. Every receptor here comes from a woman in her thirties in good health and CMV-seropositive. Each CDR3 is given with its conserved first and last residue. The order of the fields is J gene, CDR3 length, V gene, CDR3 protein.

TRBJ2-1 19 TRBV10-2 CASSERLGVAGGGVSEQFF
TRBJ2-1 15 TRBV11-2 CASSFHSGRGNEQFF
TRBJ2-1 12 TRBV27 CATQQGTNEQFF
TRBJ2-7 13 TRBV27 CASSLSTGREQYF
TRBJ2-1 15 TRBV19 CASSRTSGSYNEQFF
TRBJ2-2 16 TRBV11-2 CASTIERSGNTGELFF
TRBJ2-5 14 TRBV11-2 CASSPTAGQETQYF
TRBJ2-1 13 TRBV29-1 CSFSGISYNEQFF
TRBJ1-5 15 TRBV18 CASSPKGQGNQPQHF
TRBJ2-5 13 TRBV9 CASSVDTGYGQYF
TRBJ2-1 13 TRBV9 CASSVAQAGKQFF
TRBJ2-1 16 TRBV30 CAWSKSLAGPYNKQFF
TRBJ1-1 14 TRBV6-1 CASKTGGVDAEAFF
TRBJ2-1 12 TRBV5-4 CASSQAGEEQFF
TRBJ2-1 15 TRBV7-7 CASSLGDSSYNEQFF
TRBJ2-1 12 TRBV10-3 CAISASGNEQFF
TRBJ2-3 14 TRBV30 CAWSVRGGTDTQYF
TRBJ2-3 15 TRBV15 CATSGIQGFSDTQYF
TRBJ2-7 14 TRBV7-9 CASSADRGSYEQYF
TRBJ2-1 15 TRBV7-3 CASSRMAGSYNEQFF
TRBJ1-5 16 TRBV5-6 CASSLRTGAGSQPQHF
TRBJ1-3 14 TRBV28 CASSPTPGRNTIYF
TRBJ1-2 13 TRBV11-2 CASSWDRGYGYTF
TRBJ2-5 13 TRBV7-6 CASSLTQGETQYF
TRBJ2-5 13 TRBV10-2 CASNPRTAGDQYF
TRBJ2-1 12 TRBV7-3 CASSWGTGRLFF
TRBJ1-1 13 TRBV6-1 CASSEYKNTEAFF
TRBJ2-7 16 TRBV5-1 CASSPRLAGGPYEQYF
TRBJ1-4 14 TRBV5-1 CASSRSGSNEKLFF
TRBJ2-3 12 TRBV25-1 CASGQGSDTQYF
TRBJ1-1 14 TRBV6-5 CASSKQGSNTEAFF
TRBJ1-1 14 TRBV30 CAWNDSPMNTEAFF
TRBJ1-1 11 TRBV30 CAWARNTEAFF
TRBJ1-2 14 TRBV7-9 CASSPTPGAVGYTF
TRBJ1-4 15 TRBV5-1 CASSLDRTTNEKLFF
TRBJ2-5 17 TRBV4-3 CASSQVGVAGVGETQYF
TRBJ2-4 13 TRBV29-1 CSVELVGGPRQYF
TRBJ1-1 14 TRBV6-5 CASADPFASTEAFF
TRBJ1-1 14 TRBV29-1 CSASSMGAATEAFF
TRBJ2-7 15 TRBV15 CATSRDNAQGGFVYF
TRBJ2-7 12 TRBV6-1 CASRTVSYEQYF
TRBJ2-6 18 TRBV28 CASSSRQGSFSGANVLTF
TRBJ1-5 12 TRBV7-6 CASSFPNQPQHF
TRBJ2-7 15 TRBV29-1 CSVRGNYRGSDEQYF
TRBJ1-4 14 TRBV6-5 CASKPGQGHEKLFF
TRBJ2-7 16 TRBV11-2 CASTLGTSAYSYEQYF
TRBJ1-1 15 TRBV18 CASSPKGQANTEAFF
TRBJ1-1 16 TRBV28 CASEIRAGGDHGRAFF
TRBJ2-1 11 TRBV30 CAWRRGNEQFF
TRBJ2-7 11 TRBV6-5 CASSPGREQYF
TRBJ1-1 13 TRBV4-3 CASSQEPGWRAFF
TRBJ2-7 13 TRBV19 CASRNAPGVEQYF
TRBJ2-7 15 TRBV30 CAWSQGTSGRNEQYF
TRBJ1-5 16 TRBV4-2 CASSQERTQGNQPQHF
TRBJ2-5 14 TRBV30 CAWSFVDRTETQYF
TRBJ2-3 15 TRBV7-6 CASSRTSGFTDTQYF
TRBJ2-7 15 TRBV15 CATSRATGQGVKQYF
TRBJ1-1 16 TRBV5-1 CASSLARGHLNTEAFF
TRBJ2-2 16 TRBV7-2 CASSTRSGRVNGELFF
TRBJ1-3 14 TRBV9 CASSVGTGEITIYF